This TCR beta chain emerged from a study of regulatory T cells in long-lasting Graves disease (dated by TCRdb to the early 2020s). In the study overall: Persistent Graves' disease meant more than 5 years of antithyroid drug treatment with TSH receptor autoantibodies that stayed positive. Peripheral blood TCR sequencing and RNA sequencing compared persistent Graves' disease patients with newly diagnosed Graves' disease patients. The study took place in China and was registered as a clinical trial. A total of approximately 35 samples underwent TCR sequencing: about 13 from persistent and some 20 from newly diagnosed Graves' disease patients. Persistent Graves' disease patients in the clinical cohort had taken antithyroid drugs for roughly ten years on average.

On the study overall, not on this receptor specifically: Persistent disease showed preferential use of TRBV28, TRBJ1-2 and TRBJ2-5, whereas newly diagnosed disease favored TRBV20-1 and TRBJ2-1. Sequencing and analysis were restricted to the TCR beta chain. The small sample size was acknowledged by the authors as a limitation that may reduce accuracy. Lower TCR Shannon entropy and fewer highly expanded clones were observed in persistent Graves' disease patients than in newly diagnosed patients, which suggested clonal expansion. The study examined only peripheral blood because the primary lesion, thyroid tissue, could not be accessed. A larger number of public clonotypes was shared among persistent patients (over 2,500) than among newly diagnosed patients (around 880).

V has 6 bases trimmed and J has 4 bases trimmed; junction bases matching no gene number 11. CDR1 and CDR2, per the germline V gene, are SNHLY and FYNNEI. CDR3 length: 17 amino acids, cysteine to phenylalanine. The only DNA kept is the CDR3, 51 bases in frame from the first base. The time point label, as the study defines it: persistent/refractory GD, antithyroid drugs over 5 years with positive TRAb. RNA was extracted from PBMCs in TRIzol for both TCR sequencing and RNA sequencing. The diagnosis of Graves' disease was made according to American Thyroid Association guidelines. Recruitment of patients was carried out at an endocrinology department in Xi'an, China. Each patient gave 7.5 to 10 milliliters of peripheral blood, collected in an EDTA anticoagulant tube. Ficoll Paque Plus density gradient separation was used to isolate PBMCs, and no further T cell sorting was performed. An Agilent 2100 Bioanalyzer and agarose gel were used to check RNA quality, while a NanoDrop 2000 measured RNA concentration.

This clonotype occurred a few times. Its antigen has not been determined. Per-nucleotide qualities are absent, and no much larger clonotype sits a single base away. Library preparation was by multiplex PCR. The sequencer listed for this sample is Illumina HiSeq 4000. To build TCR beta libraries, CDR3 regions were amplified by Arm-PCR using iRepertoire HTBI primers. PCR products were gel purified before sequencing. In the authors' own workflow: Across samples, around 62 TRBV and 14 TRBJ segments were identified and used for gene usage analysis of CDR3 amino acid clonotypes. COPE and FqMerger were used to merge the filtered high-quality paired reads into contigs. BLAST was used to align contigs to IMGT TRBV, TRBD and TRBJ reference genes, and CDR3 was defined according to IMGT. Clonotypes above 0.1% frequency were classified as highly expanded clones. Shannon entropy was used to measure repertoire diversity, and the Gini coefficient was used to measure V-J evenness. Clonotypes shared by more than one individual were considered public. TCRdb redid the processing of the public reads, applying fastp at Q25 and MiXCR, and retained in-frame beta chains. When rows share a CDR3 protein, they turn into one entry using the most common DNA and genes. The V and J calls shown here were made by TCRdb, not taken from the authors' results. This sample has around 460,000 distinct CDR3 sequences in its table, and under 25% of those were observed once. The ten top clones hold under 15% of the sample.

Recombination joined TRBV2 with TRBJ2-2, with 10 junctional bases fitting TRBD1. Sequencing was performed on peripheral blood mononuclear cells (PBMCs), taken when the disease was refractory, from a patient treated with antithyroid drugs. The receptor comes from a female donor with Graves disease. The CDR3 here reads CASSRLLTGGTTGELFF. Read as DNA, the sequence is TGTGCCAGCAGCCGACTCTTGACAGGGGGCACCACCGGGGAGCTGTTTTTT. Joined to the reference TRBV2 and TRBJ2-2 proteins, this CDR3 gives the full variable domain: EPEVTQTPSHQVTQMGQEVILRCVPISNHLYFYWYRQILGQKVEFLVSFYNNEISEKSEIFDDQFSVERPDGSNFTLKIRSTKLEDSAMYFCASSRLLTGGTTGELFFGEGSRLTVL.